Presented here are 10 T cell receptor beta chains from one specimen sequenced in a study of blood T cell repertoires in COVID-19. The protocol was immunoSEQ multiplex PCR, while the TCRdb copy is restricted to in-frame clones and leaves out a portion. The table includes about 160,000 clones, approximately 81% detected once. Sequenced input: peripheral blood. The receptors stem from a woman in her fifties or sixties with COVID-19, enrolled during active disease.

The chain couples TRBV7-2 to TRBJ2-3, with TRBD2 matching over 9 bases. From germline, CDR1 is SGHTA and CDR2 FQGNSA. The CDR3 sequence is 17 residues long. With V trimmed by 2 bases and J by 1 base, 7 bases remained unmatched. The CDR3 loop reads CASSLIGGGARTDTQYF. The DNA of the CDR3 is TGTGCCAGCAGCTTAATCGGCGGGGGGGCTCGCACAGATACGCAGTATTTT.

The CDR3 DNA reads as TGCGCCAGCAGCTTGGCCTCTAGCGGGGGTGCAGATACGCAGTATTTT. Translation gives CASSLASSGGADTQYF. V usage is TRBV5-1 and J usage is TRBJ2-3; 10 bases fit TRBD2. With 0 bases clipped from V and 4 bases from J, the junction kept 5 bases outside the gene matches. Germline assignment: CDR1 SGHRS and CDR2 YFSETQ. The CDR3 covers 16 residues. The variable domain in full, completed from reference TRBV5-1 and TRBJ2-3, reads KAGVTQTPRYLIKTRGQQVTLSCSPISGHRSVSWYQQTPGQGLQFLFEYFSETQRNKGNFPGRFSGRQFSNSRSEMNVSTLELGDSALYLCASSLASSGGADTQYFGPGTRLTVL.

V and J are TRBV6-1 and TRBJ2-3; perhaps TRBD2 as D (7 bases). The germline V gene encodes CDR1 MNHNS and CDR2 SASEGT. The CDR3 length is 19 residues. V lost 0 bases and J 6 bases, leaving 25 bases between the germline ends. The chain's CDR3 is CASSEARGFGQTRSDTQYF. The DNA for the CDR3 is TGTGCCAGCAGTGAAGCGCGGGGGTTTGGACAGACACGCAGCGATACGCAGTATTTT.

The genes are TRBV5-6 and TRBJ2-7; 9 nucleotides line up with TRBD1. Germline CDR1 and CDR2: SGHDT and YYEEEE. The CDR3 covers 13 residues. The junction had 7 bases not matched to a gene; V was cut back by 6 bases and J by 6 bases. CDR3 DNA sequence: TGTGCCAGCAACAGGGGGCTAGGAGGCGAGCAGTACTTC. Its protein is CASNRGLGGEQYF.

As DNA, the CDR3 is TGTGCCAGCAGCTTCGGGACACACGATGGCTACACCTTC. The encoded protein is CASSFGTHDGYTF. The chain couples TRBV7-8 to TRBJ1-2, with TRBD1 as a possible D gene (6 bases). Germline lookup yields CDR1 SGHVS and CDR2 FQNEAQ. Trimming removed 3 bases from V and 6 bases from J, with 11 bases in between. CDR3 length: 13 residues.

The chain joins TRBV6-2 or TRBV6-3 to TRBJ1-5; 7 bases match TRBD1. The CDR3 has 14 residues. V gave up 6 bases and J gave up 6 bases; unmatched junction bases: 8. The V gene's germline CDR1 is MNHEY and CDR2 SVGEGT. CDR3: CASSQTGAGQPQHF. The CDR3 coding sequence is TGTGCCAGCAGCCAAACAGGGGCCGGTCAGCCCCAGCATTTT.

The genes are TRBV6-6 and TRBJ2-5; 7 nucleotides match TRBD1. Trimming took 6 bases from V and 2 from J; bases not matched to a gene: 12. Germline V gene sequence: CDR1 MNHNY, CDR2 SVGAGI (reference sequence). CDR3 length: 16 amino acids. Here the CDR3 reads CASSRTGTVLQETQYF. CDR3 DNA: TGTGCCAGCAGCCGAACCGGGACAGTTCTTCAAGAGACCCAGTACTTC.

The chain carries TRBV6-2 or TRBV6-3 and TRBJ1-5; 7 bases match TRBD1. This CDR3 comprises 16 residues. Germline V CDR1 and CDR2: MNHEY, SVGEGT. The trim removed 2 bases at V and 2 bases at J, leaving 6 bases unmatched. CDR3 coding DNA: TGTGCCAGCAGTTACCTTGGGACAGCGGGCAATCAGCCCCAGCATTTT. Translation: CASSYLGTAGNQPQHF.

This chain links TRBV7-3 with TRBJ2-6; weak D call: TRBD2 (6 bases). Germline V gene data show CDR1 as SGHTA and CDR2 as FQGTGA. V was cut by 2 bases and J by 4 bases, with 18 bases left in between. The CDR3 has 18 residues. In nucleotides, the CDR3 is TGTGCCAGCAGCTTACTCAAAACTGGGGGGAAAGGGGCCAACGTCCTGACTTTC. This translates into CASSLLKTGGKGANVLTF.

CDR3 sequence: CASSNRLAGSYNADTQYF. As DNA, the CDR3 is TGCGCCAGCAGCAACCGGTTGGCGGGGTCCTATAATGCAGATACGCAGTATTTT. The V call is TRBV4-3, the J call TRBJ2-3; D is perhaps TRBD2 (6 bases). V lost 5 bases and J 4 bases, leaving 25 bases between the germline ends. Germline CDR1 is LGHNA and CDR2 is YSLEER. The CDR3 covers 18 residues.